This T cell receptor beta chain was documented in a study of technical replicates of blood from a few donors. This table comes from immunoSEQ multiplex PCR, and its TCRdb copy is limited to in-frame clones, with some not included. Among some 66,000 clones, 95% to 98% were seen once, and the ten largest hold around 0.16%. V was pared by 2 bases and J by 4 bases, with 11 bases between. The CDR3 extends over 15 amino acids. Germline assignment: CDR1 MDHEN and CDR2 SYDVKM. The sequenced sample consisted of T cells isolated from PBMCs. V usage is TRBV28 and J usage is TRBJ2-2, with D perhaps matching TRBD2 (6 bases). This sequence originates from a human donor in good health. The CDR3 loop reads CASSLTSTSTGELFF. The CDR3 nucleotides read TGTGCCAGCAGTTTAACTAGCACCTCCACCGGGGAGCTGTTTTTT. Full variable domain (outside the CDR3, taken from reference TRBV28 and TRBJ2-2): DVKVTQSSRYLVKRTGEKVFLECVQDMDHENMFWYRQDPGLGLRLIYFSYDVKMKEKGDIPEGYSVSREKKERFSLILESASTNQTSMYLCASSLTSTSTGELFFGEGSRLTVL.